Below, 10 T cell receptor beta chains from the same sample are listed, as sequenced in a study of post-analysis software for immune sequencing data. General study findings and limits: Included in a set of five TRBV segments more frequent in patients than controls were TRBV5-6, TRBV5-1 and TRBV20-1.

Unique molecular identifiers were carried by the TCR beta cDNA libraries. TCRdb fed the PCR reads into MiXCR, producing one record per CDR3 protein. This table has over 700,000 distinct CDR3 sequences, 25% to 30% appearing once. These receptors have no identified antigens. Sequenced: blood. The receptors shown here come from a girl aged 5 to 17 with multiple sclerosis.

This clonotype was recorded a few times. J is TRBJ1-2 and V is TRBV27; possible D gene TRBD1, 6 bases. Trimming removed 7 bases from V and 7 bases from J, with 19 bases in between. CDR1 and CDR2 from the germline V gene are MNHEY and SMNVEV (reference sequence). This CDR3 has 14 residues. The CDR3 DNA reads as TGTGCCAGCAAGCATTGGACAGAAGAAGGTGGCTACACCTTC. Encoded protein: CASKHWTEEGGYTF.

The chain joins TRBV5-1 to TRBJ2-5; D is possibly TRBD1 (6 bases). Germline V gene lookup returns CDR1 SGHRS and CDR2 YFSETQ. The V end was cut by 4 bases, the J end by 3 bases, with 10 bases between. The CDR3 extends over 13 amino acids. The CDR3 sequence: CASSGQPEETQYF. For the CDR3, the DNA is TGCGCCAGCAGCGGACAGCCTGAAGAGACCCAGTACTTC.

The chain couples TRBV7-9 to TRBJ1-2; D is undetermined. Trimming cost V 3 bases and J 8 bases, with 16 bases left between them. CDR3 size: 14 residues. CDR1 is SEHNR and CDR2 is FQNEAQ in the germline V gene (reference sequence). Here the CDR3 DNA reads TGTGCCAGCAGCTTGGACGGCAGCCTGGCAGGCTACACCTTC. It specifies CASSLDGSLAGYTF.

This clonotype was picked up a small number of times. The CDR3, as DNA: TGTGCCAGCAGTCAACATCTAGCGGGATCCTACAATGAGCAGTTCTTC. It codes for CASSQHLAGSYNEQFF. The chain employs TRBV28 and TRBJ2-1, with TRBD2 identical over 9 bases. This CDR3 comprises 16 residues. Unmatched junction bases numbered 6, after V lost 5 bases and J lost 1 base. From germline, CDR1 is MDHEN and CDR2 SYDVKM.

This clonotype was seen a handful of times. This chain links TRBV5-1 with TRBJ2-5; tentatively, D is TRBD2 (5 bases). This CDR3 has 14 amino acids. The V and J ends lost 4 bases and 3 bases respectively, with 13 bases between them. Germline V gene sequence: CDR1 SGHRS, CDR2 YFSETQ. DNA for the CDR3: TGCGCCAGCAGCCACCTGGCGGGCGAAGAGACCCAGTACTTC. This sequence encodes CASSHLAGEETQYF. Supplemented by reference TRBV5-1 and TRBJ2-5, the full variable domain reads KAGVTQTPRYLIKTRGQQVTLSCSPISGHRSVSWYQQTPGQGLQFLFEYFSETQRNKGNFPGRFSGRQFSNSRSEMNVSTLELGDSALYLCASSHLAGEETQYFGPGTRLLVL.

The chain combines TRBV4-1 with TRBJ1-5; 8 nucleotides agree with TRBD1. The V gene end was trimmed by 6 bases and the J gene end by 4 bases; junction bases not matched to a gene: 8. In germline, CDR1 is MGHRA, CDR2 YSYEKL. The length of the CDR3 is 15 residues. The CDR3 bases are TGCGCCAGCAGTACCCCGGGACAGGAGAATCAGCCCCAGCATTTT. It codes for CASSTPGQENQPQHF.

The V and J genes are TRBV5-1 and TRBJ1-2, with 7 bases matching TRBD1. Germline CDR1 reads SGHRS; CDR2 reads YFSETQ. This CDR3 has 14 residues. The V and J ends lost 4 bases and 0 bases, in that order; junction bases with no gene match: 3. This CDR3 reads CASSGGQTNYGYTF. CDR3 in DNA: TGCGCCAGCAGCGGGGGACAGACTAACTATGGCTACACCTTC.

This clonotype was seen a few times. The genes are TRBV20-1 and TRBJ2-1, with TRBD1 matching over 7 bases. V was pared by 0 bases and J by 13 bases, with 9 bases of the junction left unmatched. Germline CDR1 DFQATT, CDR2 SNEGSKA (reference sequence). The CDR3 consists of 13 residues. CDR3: CSARDLRQGIQFF. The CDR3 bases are TGCAGTGCTAGAGATCTCCGACAGGGTATTCAGTTCTTC.

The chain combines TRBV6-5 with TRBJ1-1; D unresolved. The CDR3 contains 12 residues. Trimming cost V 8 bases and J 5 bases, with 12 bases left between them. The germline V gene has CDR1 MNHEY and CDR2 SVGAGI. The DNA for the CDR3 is TGTGCCAGCGGGCCACCAGAGACTGAAGCTTTCTTT. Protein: CASGPPETEAFF.

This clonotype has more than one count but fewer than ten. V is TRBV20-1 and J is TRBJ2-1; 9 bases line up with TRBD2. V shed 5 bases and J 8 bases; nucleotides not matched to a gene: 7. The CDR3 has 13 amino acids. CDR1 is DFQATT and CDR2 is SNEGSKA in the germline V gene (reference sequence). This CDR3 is CSAWTSVEYEQFF. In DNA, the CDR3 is TGCAGTGCTTGGACTAGCGTCGAATATGAGCAGTTCTTC.